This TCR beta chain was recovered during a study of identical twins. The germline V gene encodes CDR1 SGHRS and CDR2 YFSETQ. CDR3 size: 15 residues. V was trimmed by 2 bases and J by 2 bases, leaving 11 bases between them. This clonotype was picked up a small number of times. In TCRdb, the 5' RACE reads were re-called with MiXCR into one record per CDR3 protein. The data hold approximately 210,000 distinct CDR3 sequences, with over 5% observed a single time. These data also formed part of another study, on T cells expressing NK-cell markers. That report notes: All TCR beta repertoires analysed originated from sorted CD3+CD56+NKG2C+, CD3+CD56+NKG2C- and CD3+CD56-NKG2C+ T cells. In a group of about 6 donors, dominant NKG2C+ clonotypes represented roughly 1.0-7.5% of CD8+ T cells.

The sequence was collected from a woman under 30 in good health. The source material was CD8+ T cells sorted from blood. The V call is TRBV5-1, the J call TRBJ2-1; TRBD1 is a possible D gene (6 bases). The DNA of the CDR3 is TGCGCCAGCAGCTTCGGGACAATCCCCTACAATGAGCAGTTCTTC. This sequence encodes CASSFGTIPYNEQFF.